This T cell receptor (beta chain) was captured by sequencing in a study of cytomegalovirus exposure and HLA in healthy donors. Study results and caveats: In a later analysis, TCR beta V- and J-gene trimming showed a link to a missense DCLRE1C variant. What TCR beta sequences reportedly achieved was accurate prediction of HLA-A and HLA-B alleles in most subjects.

Healthy bone marrow donors formed the donor group. Each donor was nominally healthy when sampled (though unrecorded immune exposures were likely). The CDR3 consists of 14 residues. V was trimmed by 0 bases and J by 9 bases, leaving 13 bases between them. Germline V CDR1 and CDR2: SGHRS, YFSETQ. In regard to this clone: Its antigen is undetermined.

PCR involved 60 Vbeta and 13 Jbeta primers. The repertoire was sequenced with immunoSEQ multiplex PCR; TCRdb's copy has only in-frame clones and lacks some. The sample includes some 130,000 clones, 66% of them seen just once. The specimen sequenced was PBMCs. The receptor was derived from a human donor in good health. The chain links TRBV5-1 to TRBJ2-1; perhaps TRBD1 as D (5 bases). This chain's CDR3 is CASSLGGLRGEQFF. DNA for the CDR3: TGCGCCAGCAGCTTGGGAGGCCTAAGGGGTGAGCAGTTCTTC.